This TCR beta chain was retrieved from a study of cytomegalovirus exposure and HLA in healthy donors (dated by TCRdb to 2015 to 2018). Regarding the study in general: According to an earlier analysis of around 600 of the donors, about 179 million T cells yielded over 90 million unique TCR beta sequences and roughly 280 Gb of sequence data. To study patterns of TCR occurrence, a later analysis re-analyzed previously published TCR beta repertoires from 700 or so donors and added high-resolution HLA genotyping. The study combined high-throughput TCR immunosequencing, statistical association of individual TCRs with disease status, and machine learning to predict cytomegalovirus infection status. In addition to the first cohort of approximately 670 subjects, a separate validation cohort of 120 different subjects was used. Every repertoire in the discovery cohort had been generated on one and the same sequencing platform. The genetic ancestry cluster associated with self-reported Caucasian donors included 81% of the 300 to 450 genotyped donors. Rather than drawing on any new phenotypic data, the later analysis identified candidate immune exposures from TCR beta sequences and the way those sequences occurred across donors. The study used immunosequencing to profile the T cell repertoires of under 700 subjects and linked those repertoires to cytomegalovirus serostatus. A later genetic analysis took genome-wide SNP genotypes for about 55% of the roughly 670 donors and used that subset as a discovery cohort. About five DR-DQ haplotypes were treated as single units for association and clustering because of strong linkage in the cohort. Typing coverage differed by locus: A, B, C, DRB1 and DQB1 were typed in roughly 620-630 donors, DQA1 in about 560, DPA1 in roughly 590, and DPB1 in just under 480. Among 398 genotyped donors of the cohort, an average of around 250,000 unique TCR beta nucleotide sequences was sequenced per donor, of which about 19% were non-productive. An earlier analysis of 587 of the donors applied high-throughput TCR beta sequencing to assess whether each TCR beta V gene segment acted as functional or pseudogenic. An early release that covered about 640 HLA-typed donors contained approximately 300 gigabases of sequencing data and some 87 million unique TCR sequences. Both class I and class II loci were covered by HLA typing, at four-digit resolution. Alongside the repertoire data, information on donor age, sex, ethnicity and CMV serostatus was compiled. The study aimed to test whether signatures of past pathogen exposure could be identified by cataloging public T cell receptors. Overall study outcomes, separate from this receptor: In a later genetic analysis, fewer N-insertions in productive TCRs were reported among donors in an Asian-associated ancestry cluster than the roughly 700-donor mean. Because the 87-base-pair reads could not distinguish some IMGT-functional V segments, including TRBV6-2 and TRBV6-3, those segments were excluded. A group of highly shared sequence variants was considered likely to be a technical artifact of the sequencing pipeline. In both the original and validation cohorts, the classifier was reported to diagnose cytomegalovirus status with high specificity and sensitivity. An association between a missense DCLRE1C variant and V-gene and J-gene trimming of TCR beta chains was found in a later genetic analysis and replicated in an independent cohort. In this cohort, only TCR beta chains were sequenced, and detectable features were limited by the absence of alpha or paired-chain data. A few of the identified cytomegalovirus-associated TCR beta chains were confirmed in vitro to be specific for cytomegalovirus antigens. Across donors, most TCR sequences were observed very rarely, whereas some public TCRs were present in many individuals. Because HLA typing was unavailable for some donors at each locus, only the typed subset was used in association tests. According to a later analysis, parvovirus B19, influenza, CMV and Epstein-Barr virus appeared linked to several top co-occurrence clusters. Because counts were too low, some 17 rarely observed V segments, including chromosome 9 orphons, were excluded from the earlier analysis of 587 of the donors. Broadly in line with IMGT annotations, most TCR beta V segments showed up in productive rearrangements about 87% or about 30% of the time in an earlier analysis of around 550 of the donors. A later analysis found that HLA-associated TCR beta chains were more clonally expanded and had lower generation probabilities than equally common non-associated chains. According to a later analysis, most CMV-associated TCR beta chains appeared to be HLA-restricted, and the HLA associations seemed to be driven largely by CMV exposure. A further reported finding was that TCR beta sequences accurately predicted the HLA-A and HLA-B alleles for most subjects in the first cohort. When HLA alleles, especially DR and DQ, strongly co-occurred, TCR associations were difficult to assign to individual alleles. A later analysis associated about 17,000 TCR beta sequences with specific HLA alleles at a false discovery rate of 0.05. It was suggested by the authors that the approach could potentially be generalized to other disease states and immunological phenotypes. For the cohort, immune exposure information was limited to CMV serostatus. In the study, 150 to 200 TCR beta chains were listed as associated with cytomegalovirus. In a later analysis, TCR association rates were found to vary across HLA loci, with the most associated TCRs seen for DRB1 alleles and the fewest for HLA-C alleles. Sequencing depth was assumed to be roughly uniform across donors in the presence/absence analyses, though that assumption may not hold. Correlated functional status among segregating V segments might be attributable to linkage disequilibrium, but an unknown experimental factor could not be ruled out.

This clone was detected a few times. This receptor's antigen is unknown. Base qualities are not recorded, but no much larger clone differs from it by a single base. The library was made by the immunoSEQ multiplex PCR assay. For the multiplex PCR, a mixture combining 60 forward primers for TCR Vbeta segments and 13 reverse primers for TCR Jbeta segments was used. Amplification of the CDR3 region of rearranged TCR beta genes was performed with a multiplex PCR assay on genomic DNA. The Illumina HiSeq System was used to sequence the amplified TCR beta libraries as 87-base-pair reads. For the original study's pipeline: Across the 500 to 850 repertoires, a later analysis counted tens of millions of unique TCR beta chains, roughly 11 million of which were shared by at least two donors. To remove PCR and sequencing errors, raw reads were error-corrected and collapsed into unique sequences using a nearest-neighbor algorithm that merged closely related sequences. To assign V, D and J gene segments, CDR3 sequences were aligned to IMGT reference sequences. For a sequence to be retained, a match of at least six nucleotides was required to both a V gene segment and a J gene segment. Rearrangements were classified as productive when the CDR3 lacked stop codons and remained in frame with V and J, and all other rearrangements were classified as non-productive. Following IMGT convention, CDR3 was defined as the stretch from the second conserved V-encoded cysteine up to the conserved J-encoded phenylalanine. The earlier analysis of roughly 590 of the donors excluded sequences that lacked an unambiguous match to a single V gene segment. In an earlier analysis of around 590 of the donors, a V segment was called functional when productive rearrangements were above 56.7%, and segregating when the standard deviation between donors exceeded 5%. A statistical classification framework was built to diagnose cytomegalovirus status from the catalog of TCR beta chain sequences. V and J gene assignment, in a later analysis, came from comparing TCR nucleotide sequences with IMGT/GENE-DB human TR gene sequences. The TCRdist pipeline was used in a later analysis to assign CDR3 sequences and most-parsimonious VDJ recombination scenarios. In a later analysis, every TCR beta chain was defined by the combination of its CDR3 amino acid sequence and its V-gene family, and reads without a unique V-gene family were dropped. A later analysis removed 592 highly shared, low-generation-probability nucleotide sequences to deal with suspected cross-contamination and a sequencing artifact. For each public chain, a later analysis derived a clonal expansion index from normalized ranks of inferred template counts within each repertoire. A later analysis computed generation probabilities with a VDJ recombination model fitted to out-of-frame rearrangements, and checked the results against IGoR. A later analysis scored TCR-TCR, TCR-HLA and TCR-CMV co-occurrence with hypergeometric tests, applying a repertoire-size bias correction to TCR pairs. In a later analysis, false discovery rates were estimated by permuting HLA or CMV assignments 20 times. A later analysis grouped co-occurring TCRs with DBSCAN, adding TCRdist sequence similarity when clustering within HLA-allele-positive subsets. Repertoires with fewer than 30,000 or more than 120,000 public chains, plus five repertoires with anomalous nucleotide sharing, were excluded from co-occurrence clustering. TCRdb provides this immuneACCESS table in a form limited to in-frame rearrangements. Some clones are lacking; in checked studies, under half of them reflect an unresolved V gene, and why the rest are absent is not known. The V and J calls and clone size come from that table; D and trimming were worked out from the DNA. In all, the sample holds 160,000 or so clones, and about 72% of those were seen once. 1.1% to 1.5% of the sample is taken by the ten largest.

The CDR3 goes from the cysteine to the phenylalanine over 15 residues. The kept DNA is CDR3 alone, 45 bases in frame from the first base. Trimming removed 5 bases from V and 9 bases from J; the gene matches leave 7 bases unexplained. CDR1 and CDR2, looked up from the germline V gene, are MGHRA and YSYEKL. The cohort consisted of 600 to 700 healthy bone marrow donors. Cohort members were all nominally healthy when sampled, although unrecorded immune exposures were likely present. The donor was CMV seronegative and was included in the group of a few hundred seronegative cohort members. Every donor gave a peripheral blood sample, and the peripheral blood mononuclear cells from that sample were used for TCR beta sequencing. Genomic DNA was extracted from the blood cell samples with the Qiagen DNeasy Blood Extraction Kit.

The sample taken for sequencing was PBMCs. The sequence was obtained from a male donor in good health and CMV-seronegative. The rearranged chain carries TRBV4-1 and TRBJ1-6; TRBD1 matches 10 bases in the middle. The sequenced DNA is TGCGCCAGCAGCGAATTGGGACAGGGGAGTTCACCCCTCCACTTT. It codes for CASSELGQGSSPLHF.